The 17 T cell receptor beta chains below come from one sample, sequenced in a study of graft-versus-host responses after intestinal transplantation. Data came from immunoSEQ multiplex PCR; TCRdb stores just in-frame clones and leaves some out. The table has more than 15,000 clones, around 86% seen once; the top ten hold less than 65%. The material was bone marrow, obtained just under 130 days after transplant. The receptors derive from a human patient who received an intestinal transplant, so some T cells may come from the graft donor.

This chain links TRBV6-6 with TRBJ2-3, with D tentatively TRBD2 (6 bases). V was shortened by 0 bases and J by 0 bases, with 10 bases between the two germline ends. The CDR3 contains 16 residues. CDR1 and CDR2 from the germline V gene are MNHNY and SVGAGI (reference sequence). This chain's CDR3 is CASSYSPGTSTDTQYF. The CDR3 DNA reads as TGTGCCAGCAGTTACTCTCCCGGGACTAGCACAGATACGCAGTATTTT.

This chain joins TRBV5-1 and TRBJ2-7; a possible D gene is TRBD1 (5 bases). Germline-derived CDR1 and CDR2 are SGHRS and YFSETQ. The CDR3 extends over 14 amino acids. Trimming removed 2 bases from V and 5 bases from J, with 14 bases in between. CDR3 bases: TGCGCCAGCAGCTTTACGCAGGGTACCCACGAGCAGTACTTC. Translated, it gives CASSFTQGTHEQYF.

The chain links TRBV6-1 to TRBJ1-1; D perhaps matches TRBD1 (6 bases). This CDR3 is 15 amino acids long. CDR1 is MNHNS, CDR2 SASEGT, per germline. The V and J ends lost 3 bases and 4 bases respectively, with 15 bases between them. The CDR3 reads CASSEFTGLSTEAFF. The DNA for the CDR3 is TGTGCCAGCAGTGAGTTCACAGGGTTGAGCACTGAAGCTTTCTTT.

V usage is TRBV27 and J usage is TRBJ1-5; D is uncertain. Per the germline V gene, CDR1 is MNHEY and CDR2 is SMNVEV (reference sequence). V lost 2 bases and J 0 bases, leaving 5 bases between the germline ends. The CDR3 consists of 14 residues. CDR3 coding DNA: TGTGCCAGCAGTTTAGATTATAGCAATCAGCCCCAGCATTTT. Translated: CASSLDYSNQPQHF.

CDR3 nucleotide sequence: TGTGCCAGCTCCGGACTAGCGGGAACCTACGAGCAGTACTTC. It specifies CASSGLAGTYEQYF. The chain has TRBV6-5 and TRBJ2-7; 12 bases line up with TRBD2. Trimming cost V 8 bases and J 2 bases; bases outside gene matches: 4. The CDR3 totals 14 residues. Germline V lookup: CDR1 MNHEY, CDR2 SVGAGI.

The chain uses TRBV5-1 and TRBJ1-2, with TRBD1 matching 8 bases. The CDR3 covers 15 residues. Trimming removed 3 bases from V and 6 bases from J; junction bases left unmatched: 10. Per the germline V gene, CDR1 is SGHRS and CDR2 is YFSETQ. The CDR3 DNA reads TGCGCCAGCAGCTCCAATGGACAGGGTTGGGATGGCTACACCTTC. This encodes CASSSNGQGWDGYTF.

This rearrangement joins TRBV11-2 to TRBJ1-5, with TRBD1 identical over 9 bases. Germline V lookup: CDR1 SGHAT, CDR2 FQNNGV. V trimming: 5 bases; J trimming: 5 bases; junction bases outside the gene matches: 4. The length of the CDR3 is 14 residues. This chain's CDR3 is CASSPTGGDQPQHF. CDR3 in DNA: TGTGCCAGCAGCCCGACAGGGGGTGATCAGCCCCAGCATTTT. Looking up the rest from reference TRBV11-2 and TRBJ1-5 gives the full variable domain: EAGVAQSPRYKIIEKRQSVAFWCNPISGHATLYWYQQILGQGPKLLIQFQNNGVVDDSQLPKDRFSAERLKGVDSTLKIQPAKLEDSAVYLCASSPTGGDQPQHFGDGTRLSIL.

The CDR3 bases are TGCGCCAGCAGTGAGGTGGGGACAGATACGCAGTATTTT. Protein: CASSEVGTDTQYF. This rearrangement joins TRBV10-1 to TRBJ2-3; D gene ambiguous. The germline V gene has CDR1 WNHNN and CDR2 SYGVQD (reference sequence). Trimming took off 2 bases at V and 3 bases at J, with 6 bases between the two ends. The CDR3 is made up of 13 amino acids.

The chain employs TRBV5-7 and TRBJ2-3, with TRBD2 as a possible D gene (6 bases). TRBV5-7 is an open reading frame whose function is uncertain. The CDR3 spans 16 residues. Trimming cost V 0 bases and J 3 bases, with 14 bases left between them. The CDR3 reads CASSLAGERETDTQYF. The CDR3 DNA sequence: TGTGCCAGCAGCTTGGCGGGGGAGAGGGAGACAGATACGCAGTATTTT.

The chain employs TRBV7-2 and TRBJ2-2; D may correspond to TRBD1 or TRBD2 (5 bases each). The V and J ends lost 4 bases and 4 bases respectively, with 10 bases between them. CDR3 length equals 14 residues. CDR1 and CDR2 from the germline V gene are SGHTA and FQGNSA. DNA of the CDR3: TGTGCCAGCAGCTCCGGGACGGCCACCGGGGAGCTGTTTTTT. Amino acids: CASSSGTATGELFF.

In this sample, this clone turned up once. The rearrangement links TRBV6-5 to TRBJ2-2; the D gene is possibly TRBD2 (5 bases). The CDR3 is 14 residues long. The germline V gene has CDR1 MNHEY and CDR2 SVGAGI. The germline V and J ends were trimmed by 4 bases and 4 bases, with 10 bases remaining between them. The CDR3 nucleotides read TGTGCCAGCAGTTGGGCTAGCTCCACCGGGGAGCTGTTTTTT. This encodes CASSWASSTGELFF.

The chain combines TRBV18 with TRBJ1-1; 7 bases agree with TRBD1. Germline trimming cut 4 bases from V and 5 bases from J; bases unmatched to any gene: 4. The CDR3 totals 13 residues. CDR1 is KGHSH and CDR2 is LQKENI in the germline V gene. CDR3 residues: CASSQDRETEAFF. CDR3 in DNA: TGTGCCAGCTCACAAGACAGGGAAACTGAAGCTTTCTTT.

J is TRBJ1-1 and V is TRBV11-2; D is undetermined. The germline V gene encodes CDR1 SGHAT and CDR2 FQNNGV. The CDR3 spans 13 residues. The V and J ends lost 3 bases and 1 base respectively, with 6 bases between them. This CDR3 is CASSFAQNTEAFF. DNA for the CDR3: TGTGCCAGCAGCTTTGCGCAGAACACTGAAGCTTTCTTT.

V gene TRBV4-1 combines with J gene TRBJ2-1, with D perhaps matching TRBD2 (6 bases). Looked up from germline, CDR1 is MGHRA and CDR2 is YSYEKL. V was pared by 0 bases and J by 7 bases, with 19 bases between. The CDR3 is 17 amino acids. For the CDR3, the DNA is TGCGCCAGCAGCCAAGATCTGATCAGCGGGCTTAATAATGAGCAGTTCTTC. This translates into CASSQDLISGLNNEQFF.

This chain joins TRBV28 and TRBJ1-2; tentatively, D is TRBD1 (6 bases). From germline, CDR1 is MDHEN and CDR2 SYDVKM. The CDR3 covers 14 residues. Trimming cost V 3 bases and J 4 bases, with 12 bases left between them. CDR3 residues: CASSFGGGVYGYTF. DNA for the CDR3: TGTGCCAGCAGTTTTGGAGGGGGGGTCTATGGCTACACCTTC.

V gene TRBV30 combines with J gene TRBJ1-2; 7 bases agree with TRBD1. Germline V gene lookup returns CDR1 GTSNPN and CDR2 SVGIG (reference sequence). CDR3 size: 15 residues. V dropped 5 bases and J dropped 4; count of bases not matched to a gene: 13. This CDR3 reads CAWGTTGQLIYGYTF. CDR3 DNA: TGTGCCTGGGGAACTACGGGACAGCTCATCTATGGCTACACCTTC.

The chain has TRBV2 and TRBJ1-2; D is ambiguous. Germline CDR1 reads SNHLY; CDR2 reads FYNNEI. Between the trimmed V and J ends, which lost 6 bases and 5 bases, there was a span of 13 bases. The length of the CDR3 is 13 residues. The chain's CDR3 is CASSHTHSYGYTF. CDR3 sequence (DNA): TGTGCCAGCAGCCATACACACTCATATGGCTACACCTTC. Full variable domain (outside the CDR3, taken from reference TRBV2 and TRBJ1-2): EPEVTQTPSHQVTQMGQEVILRCVPISNHLYFYWYRQILGQKVEFLVSFYNNEISEKSEIFDDQFSVERPDGSNFTLKIRSTKLEDSAMYFCASSHTHSYGYTFGSGTRLTVV.